This TCR beta chain emerged from a study of T cell repertoires in cytomegalovirus infection. Study findings and constraints: Totalled public TCR beta family frequency picked out people who carried CMV plus the relevant HLA.

This clonotype was observed a handful of times. Antigen: not known. TCRdb ran MiXCR on the reads and lists one entry per CDR3 protein. The data hold about 310,000 distinct CDR3 sequences, with 25% observed a single time. This CDR3 region has 17 residues. CDR1 is MNHEY and CDR2 is SVGEGT in the germline V gene. Trimming pared 7 bases from V and 1 base from J, leaving 19 bases between. The sample consisted of cultured PBMCs, taken from culture after CMV antigen stimulation. This TCR derives from a human donor in good health (CMV status not recorded). Some clones in this sample may be carry-over from other donors' samples. The chain has TRBV6-2 or TRBV6-3 and TRBJ2-2, with D hard to call. This CDR3 is CASNLSATLRNTGELFF. CDR3 sequence (DNA): TGTGCCAGCAATCTCTCGGCGACCCTCCGGAACACCGGGGAGCTGTTTTTT.